This entry is about one T cell receptor beta chain. The data were produced by immunoSEQ multiplex PCR, yet TCRdb's version contains in-frame clones alone and is incomplete. The sample consists of some 270,000 clones, about 90% of them appearing once. Germline V gives CDR1 SGHRS, CDR2 YFSETQ. V was clipped by 7 bases and J by 1 base, with 13 bases between them. CDR3 length: 14 residues. The data derive from a study of blood T cell repertoires in COVID-19. The receptor's source is a woman between 35 and 50 years old who had been exposed to COVID-19. The specimen was PBMCs or T cells enriched from blood (not recorded which). The chain links TRBV5-1 to TRBJ2-3; D call uncertain. Here the CDR3 reads CASCIPQGTDTQYF. CDR3 coding DNA: TGCGCCAGCTGTATACCTCAGGGCACAGATACGCAGTATTTT.